The TCR beta chain under discussion was sequenced for a study of naive and memory T cell subsets. The beta constant-region primer was an equimolar mix of two oligonucleotides covering TRBC1 and TRBC2. The ligated cDNA underwent four PCR rounds using SP2 and nested alpha and beta constant-region primers. TCRdb itself ran the UMI-ligation and nested PCR reads through MiXCR, one entry per CDR3 protein. The table records approximately 140,000 distinct CDR3 sequences, roughly 22% of them present only once. Comment on this clonotype: The antigen is unknown.

Study-level results: In CD4 and CD8 cells, diversity dropped from naive through EMRA. Possibly reflecting memory cells re-expressing CD45RA, a few larger clonotypes occurred in naive repertoires, especially CD8.

V was clipped by 6 bases and J by 0 bases, with 20 bases between them. The germline CDR1 and CDR2 sequences are DFQATT and SNEGSKA (reference sequence). This CDR3 has 16 residues. Sequencing was carried out using naive CD4+ T cells from blood. This receptor was obtained from a human donor in good health. This chain uses TRBV20-1 with TRBJ2-5; no clear D. In DNA form, the CDR3 reads TGCAGTGCAACGAGGCTCGGTAACCTTCACCAAGAGACCCAGTACTTC. Translating gives CSATRLGNLHQETQYF.